The clone carrying this TCR beta chain was counted many times. Time point defined: before trial treatment. This sample is drawn from a study of low-dose radiotherapy and immunotherapy resistance in tumors. The CDR3 consists of 15 residues. CDR1 and CDR2 (germline): MDHEN, SYDVKM. With 6 bases clipped from V and 0 bases from J, the junction kept 7 bases outside the gene matches. TRAV- and TRBV-specific primers were used for first-strand cDNA, which covered alpha and beta chains. Both a constant-region primer and a V-primer adapter served to amplify TCRs across around 20 PCR cycles. Isolated mRNA was amplified by in vitro transcription. Each CDR3 protein gets one entry after TCRdb re-called the reads with MiXCR. The repertoire includes about 64,000 distinct CDR3 sequences, about 26% of them detected once, and roughly 7% sits in the top ten.

The sequenced sample was PBMCs, obtained before treatment. V is TRBV28 and J is TRBJ2-7; 8 bases align to TRBD1. The clonotype originates from a male donor with rectosigmoid adenocarcinoma. The CDR3 DNA follows: TGTGCCAGCAGGACCCACGGGACAGGCTCCTACGAGCAGTACTTC. Protein: CASRTHGTGSYEQYF.